This T cell receptor beta chain appears in the sequencing data of a study of graft-versus-host responses after intestinal transplantation. Study-wide points: GvH clones were identified in recipient marrow, with some first appearing in ileum or blood.

As concerns this clone: Its antigen is not known.

The CDR3 runs to 16 residues. Repertoires were generated with immunoSEQ multiplex PCR, while TCRdb's copy carries only in-frame clones and drops some. The sample contains some 85,000 clones, about nine tenths of which appear only once. The source of this sequence is a human donor who was the organ donor for an intestinal transplant. This specimen was unstimulated CD8+ T cells sorted from spleen or lymph node cells, taken before transplant. V is TRBV12-2 and J is TRBJ2-7; the tabulated D call, TRBD2, remains unverified against the DNA. TRBV12-2 represents a pseudogene. The CDR3 here is CASRLEASGVLAEQYF. In DNA form, the CDR3 reads TGTGCAAGTCGCTTAGAGGCTAGCGGGGTCCTGGCCGAGCAGTACTTC.